The 22 T cell receptor beta chains below come from one sample, sequenced in a study of CD8 T cells in ankylosing spondylitis. TCRdb fed the 5' RACE reads into MiXCR, producing one record per CDR3 protein. The sample contains some 240,000 distinct CDR3 sequences, approximately 7.4% of which appear only once. Study-wide results and limits: Several highly homologous variants made up a TCR beta motif, and this motif appeared characteristic of ankylosing spondylitis blood.

Which antigens these TCRs recognize remains unknown. The specimen was blood, either unsorted or a sorted T cell fraction (not recorded which). Receptors originate from a male donor with ankylosing spondylitis.

This clonotype was seen ten or more times. The chain links TRBV12-3 or TRBV12-4 to TRBJ2-2; D call uncertain. With 5 bases removed from V and 3 bases from J, the gap between germline ends came to 10 bases. There are 14 residues in the CDR3. The CDR3 reads CASSVNSYTGELFF. DNA for the CDR3: TGTGCCAGCAGTGTAAACAGTTACACCGGGGAGCTGTTTTTT.

This clonotype has a count of ten or more. The gene calls are TRBV29-1 and TRBJ2-7, with unresolved D. The CDR3 covers 14 residues. V was trimmed by 4 bases and J by 0 bases, leaving 13 bases between them. Germline CDR1 is SQVTM and CDR2 is ANQGSEA. The CDR3 loop is CSVGRGRSSYEQYF. The CDR3 DNA follows: TGCAGCGTTGGACGAGGCAGGAGCTCCTACGAGCAGTACTTC.

This clonotype was observed at least ten times. The J gene is TRBJ2-7, the V gene TRBV6-2 or TRBV6-3; D gene uncertain. The length of the CDR3 is 13 residues. Germline V gene lookup returns CDR1 MNHEY and CDR2 SVGEGT. Trimming removed 2 bases at V and 3 bases at J, with 8 bases between. The CDR3 coding sequence is TGTGCCAGCAGTTACGGCCAGCTCTACGAGCAGTACTTC. Its translation: CASSYGQLYEQYF.

The chain links TRBV12-3 or TRBV12-4 to TRBJ2-4; D remains ambiguous. The CDR3 loop spans 13 amino acids. Trimming cost V 4 bases and J 1 base, with 5 bases left between them. CDR3 DNA: TGTGCCAGCAGTTCTACGGCCAAAAACATTCAGTACTTC. Translated, it gives CASSSTAKNIQYF.

This clonotype was seen more than once but under ten times. This chain uses TRBV18 with TRBJ2-3, with D possibly being TRBD1 or TRBD2 (5 bases each). Germline CDR1 KGHSH, CDR2 LQKENI. This CDR3 comprises 17 residues. Trimming pared 3 bases from V and 2 bases from J, leaving 18 bases between. The CDR3 DNA sequence: TGTGCCAGCTCACCGCCCTTGACGGGGCGGATCACAGATACGCAGTATTTT. Protein: CASSPPLTGRITDTQYF.

Only one count was recorded for this clonotype. The chain recombines TRBV11-1 with TRBJ2-3, with 12 positions matching TRBD2. The CDR3 extends over 17 amino acids. Germline values: CDR1 SGHAT, CDR2 FQDESV (reference sequence). With 5 bases clipped from V and 4 bases from J, the junction kept 10 bases outside the gene matches. As DNA, the CDR3 is TGTGCCAGCAGCCGATGGACTAGCGGGACGTCCCCAGATACGCAGTATTTT. This sequence encodes CASSRWTSGTSPDTQYF.

This clonotype has only a few counts. The chain is built from TRBV2 and TRBJ1-6; D gene uncertain. The CDR3 spans 13 residues. The germline V gene has CDR1 SNHLY and CDR2 FYNNEI. V dropped 11 bases and J dropped 6 bases, with 14 bases sitting between them. CDR3: CAYQEFSNSPLHF. The CDR3 coding sequence is TGTGCCTACCAAGAGTTTTCTAATTCACCCCTCCACTTT.

In its sample, this clonotype was seen a few times. The chain employs TRBV7-9 and TRBJ2-7; D tentatively fits TRBD1 or TRBD2 (5 bases each). The CDR3 totals 13 residues. Trimming removed 1 base from V and 12 bases from J, with 16 bases in between. Germline V gene data show CDR1 as SEHNR and CDR2 as FQNEAQ (reference sequence). This CDR3 is CASSLEFQGPLYF. The CDR3 nucleotides read TGTGCCAGCAGCTTAGAGTTTCAGGGACCTCTGTACTTC.

This clonotype was picked up a small number of times. The V gene is TRBV27, the J gene TRBJ2-3, with 7 bases fitting TRBD2. V was clipped by 5 bases and J by 2 bases; unmatched bases: 10. This CDR3 region has 16 residues. Per germline, CDR1 MNHEY and CDR2 SMNVEV (reference sequence). The DNA for the CDR3 is TGTGCCAGCAGTGCGCTCGGGGCGGGGGACACAGATACGCAGTATTTT. Protein: CASSALGAGDTDTQYF.

At least ten counts were recorded for this clonotype. J is TRBJ2-5 and V is TRBV12-3 or TRBV12-4, with 9 bases lining up with TRBD2. The CDR3 sequence is 16 residues long. Trimming at V came to 1 base and at J to 5 bases, leaving 8 bases not matched to a gene. CDR3 sequence: CASSLGGLAPGETQYF. DNA of the CDR3: TGTGCCAGCAGTTTAGGGGGACTAGCCCCGGGGGAGACCCAGTACTTC.

The table lists this clonotype with many counts. CDR3 region: CASSSVVGYTEAFF. CDR3 coding DNA: TGCGCCAGCAGCTCAGTCGTGGGGTACACTGAAGCTTTCTTT. The chain uses TRBV4-1 and TRBJ1-1; D ambiguous. Germline V gene sequence: CDR1 MGHRA, CDR2 YSYEKL. CDR3 size: 14 residues. Trimming took off 5 bases at V and 3 bases at J, with 13 bases between the two ends.

The CDR3 DNA sequence: TGCGCCAGCGGGTTTGGGACAGGCTACGAGCAGTACTTC. Translation gives CASGFGTGYEQYF. This chain joins TRBV5-1 and TRBJ2-7; 8 bases agree with TRBD1. The V and J ends lost 7 bases and 3 bases, in that order; junction bases with no gene match: 6. This CDR3 comprises 13 residues. Germline CDR1 reads SGHRS; CDR2 reads YFSETQ.

In this sample, this clonotype turned up many times. This rearrangement joins TRBV7-2 to TRBJ1-1; a possible D gene is TRBD1 (6 bases). CDR1 SGHTA and CDR2 FQGNSA come from the germline V gene. V lost 2 bases to trimming and J lost 3 bases, with 16 bases between them. The CDR3 spans 16 residues. The CDR3, as DNA: TGTGCCAGCAGCTTACCTACAGGGATCCGTCACACTGAAGCTTTCTTT. Translated, it gives CASSLPTGIRHTEAFF. Drawing the rest from reference TRBV7-2 and TRBJ1-1, the complete variable domain is GAGVSQSPSNKVTEKGKDVELRCDPISGHTALYWYRQSLGQGLEFLIYFQGNSAPDKSGLPSDRFSAERTGGSVSTLTIQRTQQEDSAVYLCASSLPTGIRHTEAFFGQGTRLTVV.

This clonotype appeared many times. V is TRBV6-2 or TRBV6-3 and J is TRBJ1-2, with D unresolved. Germline CDR1 MNHEY, CDR2 SVGEGT. The CDR3 totals 11 residues. Deletions cut 2 bases from V and 8 bases from J, with 6 bases between. The CDR3 is CASSYPEGYTF. The CDR3 DNA follows: TGTGCCAGCAGTTACCCAGAGGGCTACACCTTC.

This clonotype occurred many times. The chain uses TRBV27 and TRBJ2-7; unclear D gene. The V and J ends lost 6 bases and 3 bases respectively, with 15 bases between them. Germline V lookup: CDR1 MNHEY, CDR2 SMNVEV (reference sequence). The CDR3 loop spans 14 amino acids. The CDR3 nucleotides read TGTGCCAGCAGCCCCATGGTTCCCCTCTACGAGCAGTACTTC. Translating gives CASSPMVPLYEQYF.

This clonotype has a count of ten or more. The rearrangement uses TRBV6-5 and TRBJ2-6; D might be TRBD1 or TRBD2, each matching 5 bases. From germline, CDR1 is MNHEY and CDR2 SVGAGI. V lost 0 bases, J lost 0 bases, and 6 bases lay in between. This CDR3 comprises 16 residues. CDR3 residues: CASSYSGVSGANVLTF. In DNA form, the CDR3 reads TGTGCCAGCAGTTACTCGGGGGTCTCTGGGGCCAACGTCCTGACTTTC.

This clonotype was detected only a few times. Germline is not matched at one junction end, which may reflect a read error. This chain links TRBV12-3 or TRBV12-4 with TRBJ2-1; unclear D gene. The CDR3 extends over 9 amino acids. CDR3 DNA sequence: TGTGCCAGCAGCCTCCCCTGGGCTTTC. Its protein is CASSLPWAF.

Many counts were recorded for this clonotype. The V gene is TRBV13, the J gene TRBJ2-2; 11 nucleotides match TRBD2. The CDR3 runs to 16 residues. Germline V gene data show CDR1 as PRHDT and CDR2 as FYEKMQ (reference sequence). With V trimmed by 5 bases and J by 3 bases, 5 bases remained unmatched. In nucleotides, the CDR3 is TGTGCCAGCAGCCGAACGACTAGCGGGGACACCGGGGAGCTGTTTTTT. Its protein product is CASSRTTSGDTGELFF.

This clonotype was observed a handful of times. The chain employs TRBV27 and TRBJ2-1; perhaps TRBD2 as D (6 bases). Germline V gives CDR1 MNHEY, CDR2 SMNVEV (reference sequence). The V gene lost 11 bases and the J gene lost 8 bases, with 10 bases spanning the gap. The CDR3 extends over 10 amino acids. CDR3 protein: CAAGTYEQFF. The CDR3, as DNA: TGTGCCGCGGGAACCTATGAGCAGTTCTTC.

The chain is built from TRBV5-1 and TRBJ2-1, with 10 bases lining up with TRBD2. The CDR3 consists of 17 residues. CDR1 and CDR2 from the germline V gene are SGHRS and YFSETQ. Trimming removed 3 bases from V and 0 bases from J; junction bases left unmatched: 6. As DNA, the CDR3 is TGCGCCAGCAGCTCCGGGACTAGCGACAGCTCCTACAATGAGCAGTTCTTC. It is translated as CASSSGTSDSSYNEQFF. The complete variable domain, with remaining parts taken from reference TRBV5-1 and TRBJ2-1, reads KAGVTQTPRYLIKTRGQQVTLSCSPISGHRSVSWYQQTPGQGLQFLFEYFSETQRNKGNFPGRFSGRQFSNSRSEMNVSTLELGDSALYLCASSSGTSDSSYNEQFFGPGTRLTVL.

This clonotype was counted at least ten times. The chain is built from TRBV4-1 and TRBJ2-2, with 11 bases fitting TRBD2. Germline CDR1 is MGHRA and CDR2 is YSYEKL. The CDR3 is 15 amino acids. The trim removed 6 bases at V and 1 base at J, leaving 1 base unmatched. CDR3 bases: TGCGCCAGCAGTCTAGCGGGGGGGAACACCGGGGAGCTGTTTTTT. Protein sequence: CASSLAGGNTGELFF.

In this sample, this clonotype turned up a few times. The rearrangement joins TRBV6-2 or TRBV6-3 to TRBJ2-7; TRBD2 matches 8 bases. The CDR3 sequence is 14 residues long. The V and J ends lost 4 bases and 6 bases, in that order; junction bases with no gene match: 8. Germline V gives CDR1 MNHEY, CDR2 SVGEGT. The CDR3 protein is CASSLTAGDSEQYF. As DNA, the CDR3 is TGTGCCAGCAGTTTAACAGCGGGGGATTCCGAGCAGTACTTC.